This is a list of T cell receptor beta chains from one sample in a study of CXCR3-negative and CXCR3-positive naive CD8 T cells. From the 5' RACE reads, TCRdb lists one entry per CDR3 protein and no DNA. This repertoire comprises tens of thousands of distinct CDR3 sequences; its ten largest clones make up roughly 0.8%. Specimen: naive CXCR3+ CD8+ T cells from blood. These receptors all come from a human donor in good health. Some clones in this sample may be carry-over from other donors' samples. Both conserved end residues are part of each CDR3.

j_call	v_call	cdr3_length	cdr3_aa
TRBJ1-1	TRBV7-9	12	CASSAPYTEAFF
TRBJ1-5	TRBV2	15	CASSARDFSNQPQHF
TRBJ2-5	TRBV20-1	16	CSARGLAGGFQETQYF
TRBJ1-1	TRBV7-8	16	CASSHYPGTDSTEAFF
TRBJ1-5	TRBV12-3/TRBV12-4	15	CASSPPGTGVQPQHF
TRBJ2-7	TRBV28	18	CASSFFLVGGGESYEQYF
TRBJ2-7	TRBV7-9	15	CASSLDQTSGREQYF
TRBJ2-7	TRBV21-1	15	CASSQRRDRGYEQYF
TRBJ2-7	TRBV7-9	15	CASSRIGGHSYEQYF
TRBJ1-4	TRBV21-1	17	CASSKARQIATNEELFF
TRBJ2-3	TRBV29-1	15	CSVEDLQVGTDTQYF
TRBJ1-2	TRBV30	15	CALSDRDDPNYGYTF
TRBJ2-7	TRBV7-9	13	CASSGGTSHEQYF
TRBJ2-7	TRBV12-3/TRBV12-4	17	CASSHSLLTGPPGEQYF
TRBJ2-7	TRBV4-3	15	CASSQDRSSSYEQYF
TRBJ2-2	TRBV6-5	17	CASSYYPDSPNTGELFF
TRBJ1-2	TRBV10-3	12	CASSEINYSYTF
TRBJ2-7	TRBV12-3/TRBV12-4	14	CASSWAISSYEQYF
TRBJ2-3	TRBV6-6	17	CASSHLRDSSMLDTQYF
TRBJ2-2	TRBV7-2	15	CASSLGGTNTGELFF
TRBJ1-3	TRBV3-1	15	CASSPEPQGSNTIYF
TRBJ1-1	TRBV4-3	19	CASSPAGAVTLSTSKSAFF
TRBJ1-1	TRBV24-1	12	CATGGVGTEAFF
TRBJ1-5	TRBV9	13	CASSSGERQPQHF
TRBJ1-2	TRBV28	16	CASSLSSGGDFYGYTF
TRBJ1-4	TRBV13	15	CASSHRDLANEKLFF
TRBJ1-5	TRBV27	16	CASSHTGTTYNQPQHF
TRBJ2-1	TRBV11-2	16	CASTVGAGDSYNEQFF
TRBJ2-6	TRBV29-1	14	CSVEGVSGANVLTF
TRBJ2-7	TRBV12-3/TRBV12-4	14	CASSLWDRGDEQYF
TRBJ2-3	TRBV6-5	16	CASSYEGVTSTDTQYF
TRBJ1-5	TRBV12-3/TRBV12-4	15	CASSLAGQGYQPQHF
TRBJ1-6	TRBV7-8	18	CASSLGSGGGLDNSPLHF
TRBJ2-7	TRBV20-1	15	CSARSLRGSAYEQYF
TRBJ2-7	TRBV5-1	13	CASSLGERYEQYF
TRBJ2-1	TRBV7-3	14	CASRTGGGSNEQFF
TRBJ2-1	TRBV23-1	13	CASSQFGVNEQFF
TRBJ2-3	TRBV4-3	13	CASSQEPTDTQYF
TRBJ2-5	TRBV28	16	CASRLEGGALKETQYF
TRBJ2-3	TRBV11-2	16	CASRGTSGGITDTQYF
TRBJ1-1	TRBV28	13	CASNGRMNTEAFF
TRBJ1-1	TRBV6-5	14	CASSYGGVGTEAFF
TRBJ1-5	TRBV3-1	15	CASSQERGRNQPQHF
TRBJ1-1	TRBV29-1	12	CSVEQYNTEAFF
TRBJ1-1	TRBV7-8	12	CASQELNTEAFF
TRBJ2-2	TRBV15	17	CATSSDNTITNTGELFF
TRBJ2-1	TRBV4-2	14	CASSQVGLQNEQFF
TRBJ2-5	TRBV4-3	15	CASSQDGFVWETQYF
TRBJ1-4	TRBV7-9	17	CASSLLIAGLVDEKLFF
TRBJ1-2	TRBV12-3/TRBV12-4	15	CASSLIVTDPYGYTF
TRBJ1-1	TRBV29-1	15	CSVEDLERKNTEAFF
TRBJ2-5	TRBV29-1	16	CSVFYRDRGGQETQYF
TRBJ2-7	TRBV7-8	15	CASRLQGAVNYEQYF
TRBJ1-1	TRBV5-1	15	CASSWAYPGDTEAFF
TRBJ2-2	TRBV5-6	14	CASSLVSRTGELFF